The rows below give T cell receptor beta chains drawn from one sample of a study of OX40 agonist ivuxolimab in advanced cancers. Assay used: immunoSEQ multiplex PCR; TCRdb lists only in-frame clones, some missing. Here the sample spans roughly 42,000 clones, approximately 86% being singletons. Sequenced material: CD4+ or CD8+ T cells sorted from blood, taken in a trial of the OX40 agonist ivuxolimab. All receptors come from an adult with an advanced solid tumor such as melanoma, head and neck, liver or kidney cancer. Both conserved end residues are part of each CDR3. Each record gives: clone size, D gene, V gene, J gene, CDR3 DNA, CDR3 protein. D genes are given only for firm matches. Expanded clones are given a class, and other clones once, few, many or no size at all.

clone size: .
D gene: .
V gene: TRBV2
J gene: TRBJ1-5
CDR3 DNA: TGTGCCAACAGTGAGTCGAGGACTTATTATCAGCCCCAGCATTTT
CDR3 protein: CANSESRTYYQPQHF

clone size: .
D gene: .
V gene: TRBV28
J gene: TRBJ2-7
CDR3 DNA: TGTGCCAGCAGTTTAAGGGGAGTCGAGCAGTACTTC
CDR3 protein: CASSLRGVEQYF

clone size: .
D gene: .
V gene: TRBV6-1
J gene: TRBJ2-1
CDR3 DNA: TGTGCCAGCAGTGATAGCTGGACGAACAACAATGAGCAGTTCTTC
CDR3 protein: CASSDSWTNNNEQFF

clone size: .
D gene: TRBD1
V gene: TRBV6-4
J gene: TRBJ2-7
CDR3 DNA: TGTGCCAGCAGTCATTCGGGACAGAAAAACGCCTACGAGCAGTACTTC
CDR3 protein: CASSHSGQKNAYEQYF

clone size: .
D gene: .
V gene: TRBV6-1
J gene: TRBJ2-7
CDR3 DNA: TGTGCCAGCAGTGGATCCTCAGGGGCCTCCTACGAGCAGTACTTC
CDR3 protein: CASSGSSGASYEQYF

clone size: .
D gene: TRBD1
V gene: TRBV6-5
J gene: TRBJ2-1
CDR3 DNA: TGTGCCAGCAGTTACGGTACAGGGGGCGATGAGCAGTTCTTC
CDR3 protein: CASSYGTGGDEQFF

clone size: .
D gene: TRBD2
V gene: TRBV11-2
J gene: TRBJ2-7
CDR3 DNA: TGTGCCAGCACCCCCGGCTTTGGGGGGGCCTACGAGCAGTACTTC
CDR3 protein: CASTPGFGGAYEQYF

clone size: .
D gene: TRBD1
V gene: TRBV6-5
J gene: TRBJ2-7
CDR3 DNA: TGTGCCAGCAGTTACGGGGCAGGGGGCTCCTACGAGCAGTACTTC
CDR3 protein: CASSYGAGGSYEQYF

clone size: few
D gene: .
V gene: TRBV6-5
J gene: TRBJ2-2
CDR3 DNA: TGTGCCAGCAGTACCGCCGGTAGGGTGTCCGGGGAGCTGTTTTTT
CDR3 protein: CASSTAGRVSGELFF

clone size: .
D gene: .
V gene: TRBV9
J gene: TRBJ2-5
CDR3 DNA: TGTGCCAGCAGCCCCCCAAGAGTGGGGGGTGGAGAGACCCAGTACTTC
CDR3 protein: CASSPPRVGGGETQYF

clone size: .
D gene: .
V gene: TRBV13
J gene: TRBJ2-5
CDR3 DNA: TGTGCCAGCAGCTCCCAAACCGGGACTTGGGGGGAGACCCAGTACTTC
CDR3 protein: CASSSQTGTWGETQYF

clone size: .
D gene: .
V gene: TRBV12-5
J gene: TRBJ1-2
CDR3 DNA: TGTGCTAGTGGTTTCCCCTACACCTTC
CDR3 protein: CASGFPYTF

clone size: .
D gene: .
V gene: TRBV19
J gene: TRBJ2-7
CDR3 DNA: TGTGCCAGTAGACCGGTTCCAGGGGTCAGCTACGAGCAGTACTTC
CDR3 protein: CASRPVPGVSYEQYF

clone size: .
D gene: .
V gene: TRBV18
J gene: TRBJ2-7
CDR3 DNA: TGTGCCAGCTCCCCAGAGACCACCCTACTAGAGCAGTACTTC
CDR3 protein: CASSPETTLLEQYF

clone size: .
D gene: .
V gene: TRBV9
J gene: TRBJ2-1
CDR3 DNA: TGTGCCAGCAGCGTAGGGGCAGATGAGCAGTTCTTC
CDR3 protein: CASSVGADEQFF

clone size: .
D gene: .
V gene: TRBV7-8
J gene: TRBJ1-2
CDR3 DNA: TGTGCCAGCAGCTTATGGGGTTTAAGGGTAGGAGGGTATGGCTACACCTTC
CDR3 protein: CASSLWGLRVGGYGYTF

clone size: .
D gene: TRBD1
V gene: TRBV13
J gene: TRBJ1-4
CDR3 DNA: TGTGCCAGCAGCTTAGGCGTTGGTGGAGGGGGCGGAATTGGTGAAAAACTGTTTTTT
CDR3 protein: CASSLGVGGGGGIGEKLFF

clone size: .
D gene: .
V gene: TRBV19
J gene: TRBJ1-1
CDR3 DNA: TGTGCCTCTCGCGGTGGGGGTTTCACTGAAGCTTTCTTT
CDR3 protein: CASRGGGFTEAFF

clone size: .
D gene: TRBD1
V gene: TRBV6-1
J gene: TRBJ2-7
CDR3 DNA: TGTGCCAGCAGTGACCTAGACAGGGTGAGGGAGCAGTACTTC
CDR3 protein: CASSDLDRVREQYF

clone size: .
D gene: TRBD1
V gene: TRBV7-2
J gene: TRBJ2-5
CDR3 DNA: TGTGCCAGCAGCCCGACCGGGACAGGCGGAGAGACCCAGTACTTC
CDR3 protein: CASSPTGTGGETQYF

clone size: .
D gene: .
V gene: TRBV7-9
J gene: TRBJ2-7
CDR3 DNA: TGTGCCAGCAGCCCGAATCGGGACGAGCAGTACTTC
CDR3 protein: CASSPNRDEQYF

clone size: .
D gene: .
V gene: TRBV13
J gene: TRBJ1-2
CDR3 DNA: TGTGCCAGCAGCCCCCCCGACAATCGACGGGATGGCTACACCTTC
CDR3 protein: CASSPPDNRRDGYTF

clone size: .
D gene: TRBD2
V gene: TRBV9
J gene: TRBJ2-5
CDR3 DNA: TGTGCCAGCAGCGTGGGTAGTGGGGGGGTTCAGGAGACCCAGTACTTC
CDR3 protein: CASSVGSGGVQETQYF

clone size: few
D gene: TRBD1
V gene: TRBV27
J gene: TRBJ2-3
CDR3 DNA: TGTGCCAGCAGTAAATCCCGGGACAGGGGTTCTCTATATACGCAGTATTTT
CDR3 protein: CASSKSRDRGSLYTQYF

clone size: .
D gene: TRBD2
V gene: TRBV9
J gene: TRBJ2-2
CDR3 DNA: TGTGCCAGCAGCATCGGGGGGGCAGGCGGGGAGCTGTTTTTT
CDR3 protein: CASSIGGAGGELFF

clone size: .
D gene: .
V gene: TRBV5-6
J gene: TRBJ1-1
CDR3 DNA: TGTGCCAGCAGCTTCGGGGTCGGCACTGAAGCTTTCTTT
CDR3 protein: CASSFGVGTEAFF

clone size: .
D gene: TRBD1
V gene: TRBV15
J gene: TRBJ1-5
CDR3 DNA: TGTGCCACCAGCGCAACCGGGACAGGGGATCAGCCCCAGCATTTT
CDR3 protein: CATSATGTGDQPQHF

clone size: .
D gene: .
V gene: TRBV5-6
J gene: TRBJ2-1
CDR3 DNA: TGTGCCAGCAGGACGTGGGGGGGCGTCAATGAGCAGTTCTTC
CDR3 protein: CASRTWGGVNEQFF

clone size: once
D gene: .
V gene: TRBV9
J gene: TRBJ1-2
CDR3 DNA: TGTGCCAGCAGCTTCTCAGGGTTTTATGGCTACACCTTC
CDR3 protein: CASSFSGFYGYTF

clone size: .
D gene: .
V gene: TRBV11-3
J gene: TRBJ2-5
CDR3 DNA: TGTGCCAGCAGCCCCCGGGCGGGAACAGAACAAGAGACCCAGTACTTC
CDR3 protein: CASSPRAGTEQETQYF

clone size: .
D gene: .
V gene: TRBV28
J gene: TRBJ2-3
CDR3 DNA: TGTGCCAGCAGTCCTTCGGGGAATACGCAGTATTTT
CDR3 protein: CASSPSGNTQYF

clone size: .
D gene: TRBD2
V gene: TRBV18
J gene: TRBJ2-1
CDR3 DNA: TGTGCCAGCTCACCCGAGGGCGGGGGGGAGAACAATGAGCAGTTCTTC
CDR3 protein: CASSPEGGGENNEQFF

clone size: .
D gene: TRBD1
V gene: TRBV5-1
J gene: TRBJ2-1
CDR3 DNA: TGCGCCAGCAGCTGGGGACAGGGGTCTACTGAGCAGTTCTTC
CDR3 protein: CASSWGQGSTEQFF

clone size: .
D gene: .
V gene: TRBV5-5
J gene: TRBJ2-7
CDR3 DNA: TGTGCCAGCAGCTTGGAGGGCTTCTCCTACGAGCAGTACTTC
CDR3 protein: CASSLEGFSYEQYF

clone size: .
D gene: TRBD1
V gene: TRBV7-9
J gene: TRBJ2-2
CDR3 DNA: TGTGCCAGCAGCTCATGGACAGGCCCCACCGGGGAGCTGTTTTTT
CDR3 protein: CASSSWTGPTGELFF

clone size: .
D gene: .
V gene: TRBV14
J gene: TRBJ2-1
CDR3 DNA: TGTGCCAGCAGCCTCTACAATGAGCAGTTCTTC
CDR3 protein: CASSLYNEQFF

clone size: .
D gene: TRBD1
V gene: TRBV6-1
J gene: TRBJ1-5
CDR3 DNA: TGTGCCGGGGCAGGGGGCAGTTTTCAGCCCCAGCATTTT
CDR3 protein: CAGAGGSFQPQHF

clone size: .
D gene: TRBD1
V gene: TRBV27
J gene: TRBJ1-2
CDR3 DNA: TGTGCCAGCAGTCCAAAGACAGGGATCCGTTCTAACTATGGCTACACCTTC
CDR3 protein: CASSPKTGIRSNYGYTF

clone size: .
D gene: TRBD1
V gene: TRBV9
J gene: TRBJ2-7
CDR3 DNA: TGTGCCAGCAGCGTCGGGACAGCGACCTACGAGCAGTACTTC
CDR3 protein: CASSVGTATYEQYF

clone size: .
D gene: .
V gene: TRBV7-2
J gene: TRBJ1-1
CDR3 DNA: TGTGCCAGCACCTACGGGAGGATCACTGAAGCTTTCTTT
CDR3 protein: CASTYGRITEAFF

clone size: .
D gene: TRBD1
V gene: TRBV7-3
J gene: TRBJ1-2
CDR3 DNA: TGTGCCAGCAGCCAACAGGGGTACTCTGGCTACACCTTC
CDR3 protein: CASSQQGYSGYTF

clone size: .
D gene: .
V gene: TRBV28
J gene: TRBJ1-2
CDR3 DNA: TGTGCCAGCAGTTTAGGGGCCATCCAGTATGGCTACACCTTC
CDR3 protein: CASSLGAIQYGYTF

clone size: .
D gene: .
V gene: TRBV27
J gene: TRBJ1-1
CDR3 DNA: TGTGCCAGCAGTCTTCGGCAGGGCTACTCAGGCACTGAAGCTTTCTTT
CDR3 protein: CASSLRQGYSGTEAFF